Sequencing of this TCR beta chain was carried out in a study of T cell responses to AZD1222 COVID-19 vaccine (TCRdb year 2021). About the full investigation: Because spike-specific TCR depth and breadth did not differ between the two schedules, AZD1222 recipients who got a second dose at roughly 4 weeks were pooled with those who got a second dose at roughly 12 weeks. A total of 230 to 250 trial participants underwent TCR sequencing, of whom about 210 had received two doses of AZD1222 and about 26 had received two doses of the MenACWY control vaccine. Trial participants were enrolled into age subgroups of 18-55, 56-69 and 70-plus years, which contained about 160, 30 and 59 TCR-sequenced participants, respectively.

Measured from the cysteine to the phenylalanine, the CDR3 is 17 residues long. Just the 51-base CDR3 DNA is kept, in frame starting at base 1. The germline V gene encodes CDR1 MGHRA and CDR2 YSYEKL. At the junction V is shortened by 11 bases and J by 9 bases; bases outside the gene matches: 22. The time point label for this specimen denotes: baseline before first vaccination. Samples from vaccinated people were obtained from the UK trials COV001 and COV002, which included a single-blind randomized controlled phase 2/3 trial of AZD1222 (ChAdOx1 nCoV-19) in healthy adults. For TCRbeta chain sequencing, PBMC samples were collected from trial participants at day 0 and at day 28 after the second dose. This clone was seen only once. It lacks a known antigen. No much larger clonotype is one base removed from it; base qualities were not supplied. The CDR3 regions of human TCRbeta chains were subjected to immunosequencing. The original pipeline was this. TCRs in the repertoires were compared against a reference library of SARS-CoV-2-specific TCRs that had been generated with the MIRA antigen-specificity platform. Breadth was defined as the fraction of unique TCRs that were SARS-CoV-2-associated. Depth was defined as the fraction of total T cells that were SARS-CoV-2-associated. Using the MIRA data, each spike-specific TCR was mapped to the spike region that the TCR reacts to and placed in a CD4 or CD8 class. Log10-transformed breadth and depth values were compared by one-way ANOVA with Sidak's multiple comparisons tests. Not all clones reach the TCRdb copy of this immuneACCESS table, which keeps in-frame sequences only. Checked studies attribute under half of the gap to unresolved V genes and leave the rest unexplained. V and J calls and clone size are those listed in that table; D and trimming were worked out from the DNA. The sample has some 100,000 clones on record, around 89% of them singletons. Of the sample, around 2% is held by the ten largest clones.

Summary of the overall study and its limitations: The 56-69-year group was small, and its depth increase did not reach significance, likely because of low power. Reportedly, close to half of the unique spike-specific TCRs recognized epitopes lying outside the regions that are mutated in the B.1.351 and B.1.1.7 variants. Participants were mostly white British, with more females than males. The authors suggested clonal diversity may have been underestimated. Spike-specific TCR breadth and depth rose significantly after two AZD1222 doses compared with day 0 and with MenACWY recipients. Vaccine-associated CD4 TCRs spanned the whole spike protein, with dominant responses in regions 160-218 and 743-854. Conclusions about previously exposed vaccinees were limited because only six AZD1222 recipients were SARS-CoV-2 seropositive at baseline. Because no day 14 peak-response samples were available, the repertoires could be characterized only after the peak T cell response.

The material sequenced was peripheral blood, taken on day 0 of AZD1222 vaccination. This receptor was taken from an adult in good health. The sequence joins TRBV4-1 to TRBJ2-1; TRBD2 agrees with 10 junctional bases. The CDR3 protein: CAPSPLLKREGRGEQFF. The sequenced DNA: TGCGCCCCCAGCCCACTCTTGAAGCGGGAGGGCCGGGGTGAGCAGTTCTTC.